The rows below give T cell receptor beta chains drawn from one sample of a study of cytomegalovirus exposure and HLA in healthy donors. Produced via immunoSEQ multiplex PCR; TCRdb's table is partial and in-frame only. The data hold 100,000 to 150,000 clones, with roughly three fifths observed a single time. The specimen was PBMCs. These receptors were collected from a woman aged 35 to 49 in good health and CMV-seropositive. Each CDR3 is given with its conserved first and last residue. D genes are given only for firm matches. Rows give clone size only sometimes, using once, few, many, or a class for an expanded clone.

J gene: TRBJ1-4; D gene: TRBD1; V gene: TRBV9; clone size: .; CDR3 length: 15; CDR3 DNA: TGTGCCAGCAGCGCTGAGACAGGGGTTAATGAAAAACTGTTTTTT; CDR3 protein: CASSAETGVNEKLFF
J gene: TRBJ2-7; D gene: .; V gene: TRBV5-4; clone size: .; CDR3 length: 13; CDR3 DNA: TGTGCCAGCAGCTTGGGGGGGGAGAGCGAGCAGTACTTC; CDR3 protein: CASSLGGESEQYF
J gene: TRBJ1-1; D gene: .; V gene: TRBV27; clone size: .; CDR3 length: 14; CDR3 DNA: TGTGCCAGCAGGAAAAAAGAGGCGAACACTGAAGCTTTCTTT; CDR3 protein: CASRKKEANTEAFF
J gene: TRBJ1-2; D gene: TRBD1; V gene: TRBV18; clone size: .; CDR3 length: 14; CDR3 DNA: TGTGCCAGCTCACCCGGGACAGAGGGGTATGGCTACACCTTC; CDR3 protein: CASSPGTEGYGYTF
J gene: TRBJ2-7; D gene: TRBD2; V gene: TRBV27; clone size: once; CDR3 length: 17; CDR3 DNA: TGTGCCAGCAGTTTGCAGGCCCCGGGACTAGCGGGATACGAGCAGTACTTC; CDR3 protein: CASSLQAPGLAGYEQYF
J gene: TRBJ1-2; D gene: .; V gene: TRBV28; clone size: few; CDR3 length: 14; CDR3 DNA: TGTGCCAGCAGCCCCGTTGACGACTCCTATGGCTACACCTTC; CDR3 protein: CASSPVDDSYGYTF
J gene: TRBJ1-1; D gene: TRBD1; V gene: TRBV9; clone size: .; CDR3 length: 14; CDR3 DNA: TGTGCCAGCAGCGCCGACAGGGGACACACTGAAGCTTTCTTT; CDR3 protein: CASSADRGHTEAFF
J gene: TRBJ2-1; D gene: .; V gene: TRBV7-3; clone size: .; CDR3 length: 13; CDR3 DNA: TGTGCCAGCAGTTACGGGGGTTCGGACGAGCAGTTCTTC; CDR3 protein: CASSYGGSDEQFF
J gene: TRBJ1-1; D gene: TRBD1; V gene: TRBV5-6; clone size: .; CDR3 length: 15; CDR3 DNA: TGTGCCAGCAGCTTGGCGACAGGGCAGAACACTGAAGCTTTCTTT; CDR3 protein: CASSLATGQNTEAFF
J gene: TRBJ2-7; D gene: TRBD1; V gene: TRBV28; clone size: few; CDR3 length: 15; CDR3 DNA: TGTGCCAGCAGTTCTCCGGGACAGGAGGGCCACGAGCAGTACTTC; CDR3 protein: CASSSPGQEGHEQYF
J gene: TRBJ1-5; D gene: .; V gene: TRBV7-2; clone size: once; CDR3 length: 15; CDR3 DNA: TGTGCCAGCAGCTTAGGGCCGGGTCTAAAAAGGCCCCAGCATTTT; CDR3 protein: CASSLGPGLKRPQHF
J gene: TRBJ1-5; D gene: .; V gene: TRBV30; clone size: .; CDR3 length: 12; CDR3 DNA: TGTGCCTGGAGTTCCGGGTCTCAGCCCCAGCATTTT; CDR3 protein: CAWSSGSQPQHF
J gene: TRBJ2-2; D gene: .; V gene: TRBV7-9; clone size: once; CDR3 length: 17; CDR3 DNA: TGTGCCAGCAGCTTAGCCCAGGGGGGATCGAACACCGGGGAGCTGTTTTTT; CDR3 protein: CASSLAQGGSNTGELFF
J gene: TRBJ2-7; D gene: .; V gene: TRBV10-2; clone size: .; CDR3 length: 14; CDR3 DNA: TGCGCCAGCAGTGAATTGATACGAGATTACGAGCAGTACTTC; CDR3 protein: CASSELIRDYEQYF
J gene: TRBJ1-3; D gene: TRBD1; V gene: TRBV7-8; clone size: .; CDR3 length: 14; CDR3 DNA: TGTGCCAGCAGCACAGGGACAGTCGGAAACACCATATATTTT; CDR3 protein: CASSTGTVGNTIYF
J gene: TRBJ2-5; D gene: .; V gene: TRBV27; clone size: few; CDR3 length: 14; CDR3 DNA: TGTGCCAGCAGTTTATCTAACAACCAAGAGACCCAGTACTTC; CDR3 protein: CASSLSNNQETQYF
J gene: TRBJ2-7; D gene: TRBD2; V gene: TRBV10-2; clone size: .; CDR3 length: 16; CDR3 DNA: TGCGCCAGCGCGAGGGGAAAAGCGGGAGGGCCACACGAGCAGTACTTC; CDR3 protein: CASARGKAGGPHEQYF
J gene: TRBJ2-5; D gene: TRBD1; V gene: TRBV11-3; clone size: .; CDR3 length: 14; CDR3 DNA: TGTGCCAGCAGCACCGGGACAGGGAGAGAGACCCAGTACTTC; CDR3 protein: CASSTGTGRETQYF
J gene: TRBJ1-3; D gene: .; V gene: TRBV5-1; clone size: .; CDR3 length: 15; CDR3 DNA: TGCGCCAGCAGCGCGGGACTTACCTCTGGAAACACCATATATTTT; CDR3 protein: CASSAGLTSGNTIYF
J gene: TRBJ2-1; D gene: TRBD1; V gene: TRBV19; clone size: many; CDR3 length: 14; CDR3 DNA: TGTGCCAGTAGTCCCCGGGACAGTTACAATGAGCAGTTCTTC; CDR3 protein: CASSPRDSYNEQFF
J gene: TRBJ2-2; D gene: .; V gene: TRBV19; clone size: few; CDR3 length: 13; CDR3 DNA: TGTGCCAGTAGTATCACGGTTACCGGGGAGCTGTTTTTT; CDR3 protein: CASSITVTGELFF
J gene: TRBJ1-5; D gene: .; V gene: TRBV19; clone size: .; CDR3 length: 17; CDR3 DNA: TGTGCCAGTAGTATAAGGAATACAGATGATAGCAATCAGCCCCAGCATTTT; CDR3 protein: CASSIRNTDDSNQPQHF
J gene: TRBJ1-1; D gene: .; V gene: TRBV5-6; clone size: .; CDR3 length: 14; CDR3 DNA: TGTGCCAGCAGCTTGCGTGCTCGGACAGCTGAAGCTTTCTTT; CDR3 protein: CASSLRARTAEAFF
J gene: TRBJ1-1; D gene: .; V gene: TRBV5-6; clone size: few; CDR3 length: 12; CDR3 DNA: TGTGCCAGCAGCTTGGACGGGACTGAAGCTTTCTTT; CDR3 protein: CASSLDGTEAFF
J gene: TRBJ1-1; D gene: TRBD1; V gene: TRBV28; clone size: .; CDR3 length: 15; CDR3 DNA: TGTGCCAGCAGTCCCACAGGGGGCATGAACACTGAAGCTTTCTTT; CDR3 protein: CASSPTGGMNTEAFF
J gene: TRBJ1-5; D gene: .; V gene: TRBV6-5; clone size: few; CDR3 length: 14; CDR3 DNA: TGTGCCAGCAGTTACAACACAGGGCAGCAGCCCCAGCATTTT; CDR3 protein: CASSYNTGQQPQHF
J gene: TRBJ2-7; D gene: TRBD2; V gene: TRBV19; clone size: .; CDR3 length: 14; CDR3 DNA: TGTGCCAGTAGTCATAGCGGGAGAAGCTACGAGCAGTACTTC; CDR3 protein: CASSHSGRSYEQYF
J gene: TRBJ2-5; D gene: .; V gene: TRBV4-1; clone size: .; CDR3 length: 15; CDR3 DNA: TGCGCCAGCAGCCAAGAAGGGGGACGGACGGAGACCCAGTACTTC; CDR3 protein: CASSQEGGRTETQYF
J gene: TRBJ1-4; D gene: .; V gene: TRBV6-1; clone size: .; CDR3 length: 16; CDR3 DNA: TGTGCCAGCAGTGTCAGTCCAGGGTCGGCTAATGAAAAACTGTTTTTT; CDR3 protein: CASSVSPGSANEKLFF
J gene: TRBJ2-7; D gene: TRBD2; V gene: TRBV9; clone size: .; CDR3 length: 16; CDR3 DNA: TGTGCCAGCAGCGTAGGAAACAGCGGGAGGCCCTACGAGCAGTACTTC; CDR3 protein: CASSVGNSGRPYEQYF
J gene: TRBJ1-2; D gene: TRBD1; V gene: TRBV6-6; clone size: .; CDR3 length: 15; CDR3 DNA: TGTGCCAGCAGTGACGGGACAGGGGGAAGCTATGGCTACACCTTC; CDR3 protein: CASSDGTGGSYGYTF
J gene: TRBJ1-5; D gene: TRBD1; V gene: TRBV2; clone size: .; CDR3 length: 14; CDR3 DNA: TGTGCCAGCAGACAGACAGGGCCGAATCAGCCCCAGCATTTT; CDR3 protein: CASRQTGPNQPQHF
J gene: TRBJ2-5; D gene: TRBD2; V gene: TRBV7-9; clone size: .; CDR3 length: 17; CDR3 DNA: TGTGCCAGCAGCGCCCTAGGAGGCCAGGGCGGGAGAGAGACCCAGTACTTC; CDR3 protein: CASSALGGQGGRETQYF
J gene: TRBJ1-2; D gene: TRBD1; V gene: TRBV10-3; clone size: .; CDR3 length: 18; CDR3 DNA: TGTGCCATCAGTGTCCCGCCGCCGGGACAGCTCCAATCTGGGGGCTACACCTTC; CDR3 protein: CAISVPPPGQLQSGGYTF